This T cell receptor beta chain was retrieved from a study of T cell responses to AZD1222 COVID-19 vaccine. Profiled with immunoSEQ multiplex PCR; TCRdb holds only in-frame clones, not every one. The table shows around 160,000 clones, with 80% to 90% occurring only once. As for this clone: As yet, its antigen is unknown.

The germline V gene encodes CDR1 MGHRA and CDR2 YSYEKL. CDR3 length: 15 residues. Trimming took off 0 bases at V and 2 bases at J, with 10 bases between the two ends. Study-wide points: Targeting of unmutated variant regions was reportedly seen in nearly half of spike-specific TCRs.

V and J are TRBV4-1 and TRBJ1-2; possible D gene TRBD1, 5 bases. This TCR was recovered from an adult in good health. Sample: peripheral blood, taken on day 0 of AZD1222 vaccination. This CDR3 reads CASSQDSAGNYGYTF. The CDR3 DNA reads TGCGCCAGCAGCCAAGATTCCGCAGGGAACTATGGCTACACCTTC.